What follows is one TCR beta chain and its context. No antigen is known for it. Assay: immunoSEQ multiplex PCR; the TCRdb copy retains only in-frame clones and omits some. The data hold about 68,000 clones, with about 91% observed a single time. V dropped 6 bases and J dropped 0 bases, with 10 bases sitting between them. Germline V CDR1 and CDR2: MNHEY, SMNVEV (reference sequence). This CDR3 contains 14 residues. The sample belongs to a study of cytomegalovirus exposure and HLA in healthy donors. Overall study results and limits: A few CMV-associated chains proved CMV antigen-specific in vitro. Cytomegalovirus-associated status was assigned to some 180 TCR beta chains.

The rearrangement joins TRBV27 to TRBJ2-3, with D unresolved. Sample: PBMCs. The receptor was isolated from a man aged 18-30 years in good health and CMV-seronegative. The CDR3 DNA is TGTGCCAGCAGAATGGCTTCTAGCACAGATACGCAGTATTTT. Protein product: CASRMASSTDTQYF.